This TCR beta chain was retrieved from a study of identical twins. Study-wide points: The presence of invariant MAIT and iNKT cells could partly confound analyses of zero-insertion sequences. Models predicted less out-of-frame TCR alpha sharing in monozygotic twins than was found.

Germline V CDR1 and CDR2: MNHNY, SVGAGI (reference sequence). Trimming removed 2 bases at V and 7 bases at J, with 12 bases between. This CDR3 spans 13 amino acids. Healthy Caucasians, and only they, were the donors. Remarks on this clonotype: What it binds is unknown.

Each CDR3 protein gets one entry after TCRdb re-called the 5' RACE reads with MiXCR. Here the sample spans around 1.7 million distinct CDR3 sequences, under 35% being singletons. The clonotype originates from a newborn girl in good health. The sample comprised cord blood. The chain joins TRBV6-6 to TRBJ2-7, with D uncertain. This CDR3 reads CASSYELAHEQYF. The CDR3 bases are TGTGCCAGCAGTTACGAATTGGCCCATGAGCAGTACTTC.